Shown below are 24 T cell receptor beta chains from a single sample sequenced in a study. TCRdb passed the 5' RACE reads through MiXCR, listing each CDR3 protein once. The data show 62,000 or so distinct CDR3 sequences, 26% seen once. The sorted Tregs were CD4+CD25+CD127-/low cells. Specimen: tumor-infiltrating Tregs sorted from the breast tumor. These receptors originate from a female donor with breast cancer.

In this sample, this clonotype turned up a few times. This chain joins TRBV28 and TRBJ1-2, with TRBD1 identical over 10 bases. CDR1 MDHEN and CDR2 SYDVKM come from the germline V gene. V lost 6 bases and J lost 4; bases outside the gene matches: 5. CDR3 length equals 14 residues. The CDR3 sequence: CASSDRGRPYGYTF. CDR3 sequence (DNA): TGTGCCAGCAGCGACAGGGGGCGACCCTATGGCTACACCTTC.

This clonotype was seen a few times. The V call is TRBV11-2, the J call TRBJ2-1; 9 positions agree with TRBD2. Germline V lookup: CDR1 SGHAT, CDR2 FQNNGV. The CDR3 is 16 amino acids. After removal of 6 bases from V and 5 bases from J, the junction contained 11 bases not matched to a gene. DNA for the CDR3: TGTGCCAGCAGAAAAGGGGCGGGAGGGCGGCACAATGAGCAGTTCTTC. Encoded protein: CASRKGAGGRHNEQFF.

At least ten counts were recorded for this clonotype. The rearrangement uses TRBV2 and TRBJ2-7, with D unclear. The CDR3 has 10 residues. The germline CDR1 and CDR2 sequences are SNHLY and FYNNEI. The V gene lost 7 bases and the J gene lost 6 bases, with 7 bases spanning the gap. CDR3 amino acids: CASTRVEQYF. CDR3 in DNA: TGTGCCAGCACTCGGGTCGAGCAGTACTTC.

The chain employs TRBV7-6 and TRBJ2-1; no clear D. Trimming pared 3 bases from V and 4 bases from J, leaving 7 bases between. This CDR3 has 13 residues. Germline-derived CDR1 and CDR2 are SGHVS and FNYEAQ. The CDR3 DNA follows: TGTGCCAGCAGCTTCGGCCGTTACAATGAGCAGTTCTTC. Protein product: CASSFGRYNEQFF.

CDR3 sequence: CASTHGEYEQYF. The CDR3 DNA sequence: TGTGCCAGCACCCATGGGGAGTACGAGCAGTACTTC. The chain carries TRBV28 and TRBJ2-7, with a tentative D call TRBD2 (5 bases). The CDR3 covers 12 residues. Trimming shortened V by 7 bases and J by 4 bases, and 11 bases separated the two germline ends. Germline CDR1 reads MDHEN; CDR2 reads SYDVKM. Supplemented by reference TRBV28 and TRBJ2-7, the full variable domain reads DVKVTQSSRYLVKRTGEKVFLECVQDMDHENMFWYRQDPGLGLRLIYFSYDVKMKEKGDIPEGYSVSREKKERFSLILESASTNQTSMYLCASTHGEYEQYFGPGTRLTVT.

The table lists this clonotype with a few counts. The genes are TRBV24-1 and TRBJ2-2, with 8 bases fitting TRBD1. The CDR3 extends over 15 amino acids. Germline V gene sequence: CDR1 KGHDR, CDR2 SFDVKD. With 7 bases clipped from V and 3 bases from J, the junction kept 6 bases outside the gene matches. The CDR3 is CATRPGQVHTGELFF. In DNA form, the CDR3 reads TGTGCCACCAGGCCGGGACAGGTTCACACCGGGGAGCTGTTTTTT.

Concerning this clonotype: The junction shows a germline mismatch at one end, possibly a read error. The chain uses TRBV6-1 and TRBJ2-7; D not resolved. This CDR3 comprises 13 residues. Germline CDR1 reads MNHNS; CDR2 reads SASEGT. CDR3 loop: CASTEGNRYEQYF. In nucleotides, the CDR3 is TGTGCCAGCACTGAAGGGAACAGATACGAGCAGTACTTC.

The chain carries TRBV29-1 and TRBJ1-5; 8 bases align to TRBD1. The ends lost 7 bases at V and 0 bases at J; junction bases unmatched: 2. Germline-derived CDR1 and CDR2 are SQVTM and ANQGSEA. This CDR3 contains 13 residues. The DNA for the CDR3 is TGCAGCGAGGGGACAGGTAGCAATCAGCCCCAGCATTTT. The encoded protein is CSEGTGSNQPQHF.

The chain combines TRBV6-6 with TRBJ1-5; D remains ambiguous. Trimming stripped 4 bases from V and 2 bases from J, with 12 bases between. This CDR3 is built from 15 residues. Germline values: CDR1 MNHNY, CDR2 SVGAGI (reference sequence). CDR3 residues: CASSSQGSGNQPQHF. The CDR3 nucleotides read TGTGCCAGCAGTTCCCAAGGAAGTGGCAATCAGCCCCAGCATTTT.

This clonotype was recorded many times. The CDR3 nucleotides read TGTGCCAGCAGTGAACAGGCCCCCTACGAGCAGTACTTC. This codes for CASSEQAPYEQYF. The chain has TRBV12-3 or TRBV12-4 and TRBJ2-7; D may be TRBD1 (5 bases). V lost 5 bases to trimming and J lost 2 bases, with 10 bases between them. CDR3 length: 13 residues.

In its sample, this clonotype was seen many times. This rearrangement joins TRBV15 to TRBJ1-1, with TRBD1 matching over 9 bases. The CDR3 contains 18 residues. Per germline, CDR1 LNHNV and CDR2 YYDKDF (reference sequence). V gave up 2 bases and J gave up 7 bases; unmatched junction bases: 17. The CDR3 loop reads CATSRTAGTGRNRIEAFF. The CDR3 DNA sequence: TGTGCCACCAGCAGAACGGCCGGGACAGGGCGTAATAGGATTGAAGCTTTCTTT.

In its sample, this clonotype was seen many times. CDR3 amino acids: CASVLDRSTNYGYTF. CDR3 nucleotides: TGTGCCTCCGTGTTGGACAGGTCTACTAACTATGGCTACACCTTC. The chain recombines TRBV7-2 with TRBJ1-2; 7 bases line up with TRBD1. The CDR3 sequence is 15 residues long. Germline loops: CDR1 SGHTA, CDR2 FQGNSA. After removal of 11 bases from V and 0 bases from J, the junction contained 12 bases not matched to a gene. Based on the CDR3 plus reference TRBV7-2 and TRBJ1-2, the full variable domain is GAGVSQSPSNKVTEKGKDVELRCDPISGHTALYWYRQSLGQGLEFLIYFQGNSAPDKSGLPSDRFSAERTGGSVSTLTIQRTQQEDSAVYLCASVLDRSTNYGYTFGSGTRLTVV.

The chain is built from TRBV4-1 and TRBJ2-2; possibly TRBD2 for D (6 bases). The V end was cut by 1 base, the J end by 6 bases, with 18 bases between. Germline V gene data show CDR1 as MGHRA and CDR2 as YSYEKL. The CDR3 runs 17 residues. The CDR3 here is CASSQALGGGLAGELFF. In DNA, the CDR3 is TGCGCCAGCAGCCAAGCCCTCGGGGGTGGGTTGGCCGGGGAGCTGTTTTTT.

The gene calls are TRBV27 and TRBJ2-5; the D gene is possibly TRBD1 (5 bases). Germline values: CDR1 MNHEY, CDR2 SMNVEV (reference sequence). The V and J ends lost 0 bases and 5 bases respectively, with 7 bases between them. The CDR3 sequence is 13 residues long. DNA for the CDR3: TGTGCCAGCAGTTTATCCCCAGGGGAGACCCAGTACTTC. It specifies CASSLSPGETQYF.

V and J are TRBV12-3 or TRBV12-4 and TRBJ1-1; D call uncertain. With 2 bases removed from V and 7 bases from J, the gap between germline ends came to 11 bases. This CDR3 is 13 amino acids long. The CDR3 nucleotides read TGTGCCAGCAGTTTAACGATGAACCGTGAAGCTTTCTTT. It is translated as CASSLTMNREAFF.

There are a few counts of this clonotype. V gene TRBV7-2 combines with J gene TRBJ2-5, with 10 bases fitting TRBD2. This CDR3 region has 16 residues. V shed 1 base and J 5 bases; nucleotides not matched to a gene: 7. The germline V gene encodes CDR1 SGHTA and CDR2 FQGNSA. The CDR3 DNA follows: TGTGCCAGCAGCTTAGGACTAGCGGGTGGATTGGAGACCCAGTACTTC. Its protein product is CASSLGLAGGLETQYF.

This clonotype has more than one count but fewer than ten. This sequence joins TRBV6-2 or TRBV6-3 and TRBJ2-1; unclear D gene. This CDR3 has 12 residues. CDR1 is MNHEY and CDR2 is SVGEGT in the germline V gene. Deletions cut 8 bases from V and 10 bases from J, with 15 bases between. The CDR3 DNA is TGTGCCAGCTCCCAAAGAGCCCCCGAGCAGTTCTTC. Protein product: CASSQRAPEQFF.

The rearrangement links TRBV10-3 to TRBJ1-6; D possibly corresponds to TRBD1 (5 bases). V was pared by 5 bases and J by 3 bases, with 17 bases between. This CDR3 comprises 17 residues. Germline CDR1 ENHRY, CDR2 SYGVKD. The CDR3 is CAISHEAGGVYNSPLHF. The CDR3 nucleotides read TGTGCCATCAGTCACGAGGCGGGGGGAGTCTATAATTCACCCCTCCACTTT.

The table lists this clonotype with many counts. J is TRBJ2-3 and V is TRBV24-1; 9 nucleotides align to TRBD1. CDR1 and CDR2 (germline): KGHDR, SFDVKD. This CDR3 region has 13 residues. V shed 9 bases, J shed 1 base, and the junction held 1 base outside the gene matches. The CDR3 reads CATGDRGTDTQYF. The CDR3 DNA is TGTGCCACCGGGGACAGGGGCACAGATACGCAGTATTTT.

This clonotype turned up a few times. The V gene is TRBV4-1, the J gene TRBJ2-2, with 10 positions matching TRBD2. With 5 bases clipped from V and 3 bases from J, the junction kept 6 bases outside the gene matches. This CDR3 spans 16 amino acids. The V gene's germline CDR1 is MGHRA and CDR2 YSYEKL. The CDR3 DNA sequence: TGCGCCAGCAGCGATGGACTAGCGGAGTACACCGGGGAGCTGTTTTTT. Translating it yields CASSDGLAEYTGELFF.

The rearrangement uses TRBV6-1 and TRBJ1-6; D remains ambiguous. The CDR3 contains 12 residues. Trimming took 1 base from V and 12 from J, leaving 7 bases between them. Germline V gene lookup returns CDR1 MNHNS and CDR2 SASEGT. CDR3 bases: TGTGCCAGCAGTGAAGAAGGGTTACCCCTCCACTTT. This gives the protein CASSEEGLPLHF.

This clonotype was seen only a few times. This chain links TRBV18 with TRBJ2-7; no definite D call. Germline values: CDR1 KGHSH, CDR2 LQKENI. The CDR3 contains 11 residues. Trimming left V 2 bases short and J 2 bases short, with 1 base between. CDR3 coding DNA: TGTGCCAGCTCACCAGCCTACGAGCAGTACTTC. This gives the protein CASSPAYEQYF.

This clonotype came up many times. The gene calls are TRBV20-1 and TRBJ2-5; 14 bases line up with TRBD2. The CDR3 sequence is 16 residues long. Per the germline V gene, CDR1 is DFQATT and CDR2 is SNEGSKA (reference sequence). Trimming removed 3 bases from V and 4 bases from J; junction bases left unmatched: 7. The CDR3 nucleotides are TGCAGTGCTAGGGACAGACTAGCGGGGGGGACAGAGACCCAGTACTTC. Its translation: CSARDRLAGGTETQYF.

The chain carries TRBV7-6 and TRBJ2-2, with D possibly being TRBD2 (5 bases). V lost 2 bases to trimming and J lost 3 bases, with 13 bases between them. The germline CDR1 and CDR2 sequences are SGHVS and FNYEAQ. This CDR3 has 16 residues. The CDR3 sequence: CASSLTAAGDTGELFF. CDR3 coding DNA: TGTGCCAGCAGCTTAACGGCGGCCGGGGACACCGGGGAGCTGTTTTTT.